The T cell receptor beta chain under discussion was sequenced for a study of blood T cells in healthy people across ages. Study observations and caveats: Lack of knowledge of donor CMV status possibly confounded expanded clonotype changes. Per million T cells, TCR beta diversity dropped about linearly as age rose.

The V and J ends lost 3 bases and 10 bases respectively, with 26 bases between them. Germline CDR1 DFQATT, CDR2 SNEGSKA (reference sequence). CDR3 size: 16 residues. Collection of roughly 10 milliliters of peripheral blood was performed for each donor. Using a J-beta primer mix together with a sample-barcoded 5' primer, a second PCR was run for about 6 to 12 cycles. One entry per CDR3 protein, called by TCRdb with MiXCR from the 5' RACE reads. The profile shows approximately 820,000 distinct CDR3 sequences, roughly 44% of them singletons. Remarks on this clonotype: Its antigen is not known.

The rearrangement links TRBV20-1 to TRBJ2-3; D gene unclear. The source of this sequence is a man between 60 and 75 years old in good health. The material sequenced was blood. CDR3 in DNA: TGCAGTGCTAGCGATCTTGTGGCCCCTCGATCCGGGCCGCAGTATTTT. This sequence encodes CSASDLVAPRSGPQYF.